There are a few counts of the clone carrying this T cell receptor beta chain. PCR was performed a second time for roughly 7 to 12 cycles using a sample-barcoded 5' primer and a J-beta primer mix. TCRdb itself ran the 5' RACE reads through MiXCR, one entry per CDR3 protein. The sample yields 1.5 million to 2 million distinct CDR3 sequences, about 31% seen once. The source of the sample is a study of blood T cells in healthy people across ages. The V gene end was trimmed by 4 bases and the J gene end by 10 bases; junction bases not matched to a gene: 15. The CDR3 is 16 amino acids. Germline CDR1 is MDHEN and CDR2 is SYDVKM.

Sequenced input: blood. The gene calls are TRBV28 and TRBJ2-1; 8 bases are a match to TRBD1. This clonotype was obtained from a woman under 40 in good health. CDR3: CASSSLGTGRSYEQFF. The CDR3 DNA sequence: TGTGCCAGCAGTTCGTTAGGGACAGGCCGGTCCTACGAGCAGTTCTTC.